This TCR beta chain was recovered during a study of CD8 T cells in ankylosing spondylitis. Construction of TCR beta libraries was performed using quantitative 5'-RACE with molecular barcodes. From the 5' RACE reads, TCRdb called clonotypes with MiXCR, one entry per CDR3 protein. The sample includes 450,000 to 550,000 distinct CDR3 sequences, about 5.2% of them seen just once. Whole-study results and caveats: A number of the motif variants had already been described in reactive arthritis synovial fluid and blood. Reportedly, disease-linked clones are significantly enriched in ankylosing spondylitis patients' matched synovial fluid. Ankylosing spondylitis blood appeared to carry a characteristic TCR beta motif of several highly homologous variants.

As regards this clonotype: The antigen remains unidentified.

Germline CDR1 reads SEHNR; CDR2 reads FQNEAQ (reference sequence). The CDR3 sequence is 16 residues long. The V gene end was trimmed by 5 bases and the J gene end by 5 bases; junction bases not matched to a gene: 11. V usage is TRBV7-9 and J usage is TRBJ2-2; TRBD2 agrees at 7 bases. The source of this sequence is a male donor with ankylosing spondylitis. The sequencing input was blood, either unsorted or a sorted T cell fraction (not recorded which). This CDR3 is CASSHVQRGTTGELFF. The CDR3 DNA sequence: TGTGCCAGCAGCCACGTCCAGCGGGGCACGACCGGGGAGCTGTTTTTT.